This T cell receptor (beta chain) was recovered during a study of shared clonotypes between healthy human individuals. Study at large: Three CD4 naive, three CD4 memory, two CD8 naive and one CD8 memory plate were used per donor. The study, taken as a whole, reports: A generally larger estimated richness was seen in naive subsets than in memory subsets. Around 4.7% was the fraction of naive CD4 clonotypes found shared across a few donors.

CDR1 is SGHRS and CDR2 is YFSETQ in the germline V gene. V was clipped by 4 bases and J by 7 bases; unmatched bases: 6. The CDR3 consists of 13 residues. A split of CD4+ cells into CD45RA+ naive and CD45RA-negative memory subsets was performed. Worth noting for this clone: Its target is not known.

The data were produced by immunoSEQ multiplex PCR, yet TCRdb's version contains in-frame clones alone and is incomplete. The sample holds some 1,600,000 clones, approximately 98% seen once. The receptor comes from a man under 40 in good health. The rearrangement links TRBV5-1 to TRBJ2-3, with 7 nucleotides matching TRBD2. The sample taken for sequencing was naive CD4+ T cells sorted from blood. Subset described: CD45RA+ positively selected. The CDR3 DNA is TGCGCCAGCAGCGGCGGACTAGTGAATACGCAGTATTTT. This translates into CASSGGLVNTQYF.